This T cell receptor beta chain came from a study of T-cell memory formation after mild COVID-19. There are 13 residues in the CDR3. Trimming removed 0 bases from V and 5 bases from J, with 5 bases in between. Germline assignment: CDR1 LGHNA and CDR2 YNFKEQ. TCRdb passed the 5' RACE reads through MiXCR, listing each CDR3 protein once. The sample records about 170,000 distinct CDR3 sequences, roughly 13% being singletons. Sequencing was done on a sample of PBMCs or a T cell subset sorted from them (not recorded which). This TCR came from a man between 18 and 29 years old who had mild COVID-19 (a few samples of this study predate the infection). Cell type and time point are not known. The J gene is TRBJ1-5, the V gene TRBV4-2; weak D call: TRBD1 (5 bases). The CDR3 coding sequence is TGTGCCAGCAGCCAAGAACAGGATCAGCCCCAGCATTTT. This sequence encodes CASSQEQDQPQHF.